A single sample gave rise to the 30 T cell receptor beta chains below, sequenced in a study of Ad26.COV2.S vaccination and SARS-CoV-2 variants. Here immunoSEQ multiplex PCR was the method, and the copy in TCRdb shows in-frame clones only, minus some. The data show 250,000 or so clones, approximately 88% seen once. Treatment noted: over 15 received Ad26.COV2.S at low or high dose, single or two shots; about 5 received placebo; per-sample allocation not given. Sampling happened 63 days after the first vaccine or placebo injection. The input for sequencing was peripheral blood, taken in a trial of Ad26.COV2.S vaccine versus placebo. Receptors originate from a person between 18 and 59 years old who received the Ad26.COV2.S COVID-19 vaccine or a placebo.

CDR3 sequence (DNA): TGTGCCAGCAGCGTAAACTATGCGGGAGTAAGCACAGATACGCAGTATTTT. Its translation: CASSVNYAGVSTDTQYF. The chain couples TRBV9 to TRBJ2-3; the match to TRBD2 covers 7 bases. The junction had 8 bases not matched to a gene; V was cut back by 1 base and J by 0 bases. The CDR3 has 17 amino acids. The V gene's germline CDR1 is SGDLS and CDR2 YYNGEE. The entire variable domain, with the rest obtained from reference TRBV9 and TRBJ2-3, is as follows: DSGVTQTPKHLITATGQRVTLRCSPRSGDLSVYWYQQSLDQGLQFLIQYYNGEERAKGNILERFSAQQFPDLHSELNLSSLELGDSALYFCASSVNYAGVSTDTQYFGPGTRLTVL.

CDR3: CASSAPPGAEQETQYF. The CDR3, as DNA: TGTGCCAGTAGTGCCCCCCCGGGGGCGGAACAAGAGACCCAGTACTTC. The gene calls are TRBV19 and TRBJ2-5; the D call may be TRBD1 or TRBD2 (6 bases each). CDR3 length: 16 amino acids. CDR1 and CDR2 (germline): LNHDA, SQIVND (reference sequence). V was cut by 5 bases and J by 2 bases, with 18 bases left in between.

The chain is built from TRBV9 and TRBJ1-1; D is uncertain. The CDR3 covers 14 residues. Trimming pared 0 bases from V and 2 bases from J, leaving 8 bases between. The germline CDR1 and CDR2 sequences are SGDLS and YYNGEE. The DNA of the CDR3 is TGTGCCAGCAGCGTAGGGGTCGCTAACACTGAAGCTTTCTTT. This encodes CASSVGVANTEAFF.

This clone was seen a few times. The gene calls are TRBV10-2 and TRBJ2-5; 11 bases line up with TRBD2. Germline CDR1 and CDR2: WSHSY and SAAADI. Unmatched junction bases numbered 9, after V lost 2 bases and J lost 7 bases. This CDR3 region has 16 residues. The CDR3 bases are TGCGCCAGCAGTGAGCCCGGACTAGCGGGCCCAGGGACCCAGTACTTC. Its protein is CASSEPGLAGPGTQYF.

The CDR3 reads CASSYRVLQETQYF. In DNA, the CDR3 is TGTGCCAGCAGCTACAGGGTCCTTCAAGAGACCCAGTACTTC. V is TRBV5-8 and J is TRBJ2-5; TRBD1 is a possible D gene (6 bases). Germline CDR1 SGHTS, CDR2 YDEGEE. Trimming left V 3 bases short and J 2 bases short, with 11 bases between. CDR3 length: 14 amino acids.

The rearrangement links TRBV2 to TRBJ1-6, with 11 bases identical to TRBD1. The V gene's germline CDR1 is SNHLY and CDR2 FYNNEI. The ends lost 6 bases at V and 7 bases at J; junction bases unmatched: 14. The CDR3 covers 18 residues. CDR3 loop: CASSDGQGAYTRNSPLHF. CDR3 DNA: TGTGCCAGCAGCGACGGACAGGGGGCATATACCAGAAATTCACCCCTCCACTTT.

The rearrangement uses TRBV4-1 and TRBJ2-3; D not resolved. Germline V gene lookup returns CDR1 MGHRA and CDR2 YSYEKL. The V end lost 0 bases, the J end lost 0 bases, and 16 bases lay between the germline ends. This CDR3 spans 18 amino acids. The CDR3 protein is CASSQDSPAAYSTDTQYF. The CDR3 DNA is TGCGCCAGCAGCCAAGATAGTCCCGCAGCGTATAGCACAGATACGCAGTATTTT.

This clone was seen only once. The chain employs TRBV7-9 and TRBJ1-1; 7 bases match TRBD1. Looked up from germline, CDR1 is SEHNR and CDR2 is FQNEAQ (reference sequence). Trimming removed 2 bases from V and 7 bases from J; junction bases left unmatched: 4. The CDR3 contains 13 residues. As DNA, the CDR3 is TGTGCCAGCAGCTTAAGGGACAGTGGTGAAGCTTTCTTT. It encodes CASSLRDSGEAFF.

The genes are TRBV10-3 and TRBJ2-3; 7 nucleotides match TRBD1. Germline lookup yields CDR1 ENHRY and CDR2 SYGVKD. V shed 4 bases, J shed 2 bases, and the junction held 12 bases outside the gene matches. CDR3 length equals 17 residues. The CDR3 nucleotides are TGTGCCATCAGTGGTGACGGGACAGCAGGACCCACAGATACGCAGTATTTT. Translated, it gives CAISGDGTAGPTDTQYF.

Here the CDR3 DNA reads TGTGCCAGCAGCTTAGCTGGGACAGGGAGCCACTATGGCTACACCTTC. Protein sequence: CASSLAGTGSHYGYTF. The chain combines TRBV7-9 with TRBJ1-2; 9 nucleotides line up with TRBD1. Germline V gene lookup returns CDR1 SEHNR and CDR2 FQNEAQ (reference sequence). V lost 0 bases, J lost 3 bases, and 5 bases stayed unmatched. This CDR3 has 16 residues.

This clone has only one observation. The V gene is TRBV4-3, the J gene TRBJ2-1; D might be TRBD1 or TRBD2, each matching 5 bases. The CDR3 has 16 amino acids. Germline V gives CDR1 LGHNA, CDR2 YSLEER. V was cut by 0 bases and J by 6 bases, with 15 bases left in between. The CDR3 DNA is TGCGCCAGCAGCCAAGAGGGGCGGGCCTACGTCAATGAGCAGTTCTTC. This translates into CASSQEGRAYVNEQFF.

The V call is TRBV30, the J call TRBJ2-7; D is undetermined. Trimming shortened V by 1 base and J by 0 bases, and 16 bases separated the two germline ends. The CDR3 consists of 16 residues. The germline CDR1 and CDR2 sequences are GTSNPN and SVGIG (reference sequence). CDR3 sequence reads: CAWSGPPAPVSYEQYF. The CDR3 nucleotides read TGTGCCTGGAGTGGTCCCCCCGCGCCGGTCTCCTACGAGCAGTACTTC.

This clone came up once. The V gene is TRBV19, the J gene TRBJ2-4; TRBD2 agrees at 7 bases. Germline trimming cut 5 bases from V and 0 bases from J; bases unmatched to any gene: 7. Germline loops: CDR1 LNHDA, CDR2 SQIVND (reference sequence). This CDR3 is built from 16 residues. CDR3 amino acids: CASSVGAGVAKNIQYF. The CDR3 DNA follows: TGTGCCAGTAGTGTCGGGGCGGGAGTAGCCAAAAACATTCAGTACTTC. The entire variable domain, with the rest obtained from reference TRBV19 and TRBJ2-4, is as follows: DGGITQSPKYLFRKEGQNVTLSCEQNLNHDAMYWYRQDPGQGLRLIYYSQIVNDFQKGDIAEGYSVSREKKESFPLTVTSAQKNPTAFYLCASSVGAGVAKNIQYFGAGTRLSVL.

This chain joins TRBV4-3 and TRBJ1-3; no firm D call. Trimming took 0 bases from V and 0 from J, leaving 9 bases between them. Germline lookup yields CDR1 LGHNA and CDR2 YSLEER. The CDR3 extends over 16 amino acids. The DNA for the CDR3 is TGCGCCAGCAGCCAAGAACGGGCTTTCTCTGGAAACACCATATATTTT. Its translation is CASSQERAFSGNTIYF.

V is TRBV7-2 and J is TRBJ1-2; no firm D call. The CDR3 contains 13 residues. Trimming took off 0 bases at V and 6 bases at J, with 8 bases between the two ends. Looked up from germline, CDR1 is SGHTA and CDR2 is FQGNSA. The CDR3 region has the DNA TGTGCCAGCAGCTTAGCGATGGGAGATGGCTACACCTTC. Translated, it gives CASSLAMGDGYTF.

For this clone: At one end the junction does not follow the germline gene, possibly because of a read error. The CDR3 region is CASSLKWDSTGNTIYF. The CDR3 region has the DNA TGTGCCAGCAGCTTAAAGTGGGACAGCACTGGGAACACCATATATTTT. The chain links TRBV7-2 to TRBJ1-3; 7 bases align to TRBD1. The CDR3 is 16 residues long. Germline CDR1 is SGHTA and CDR2 is FQGNSA.

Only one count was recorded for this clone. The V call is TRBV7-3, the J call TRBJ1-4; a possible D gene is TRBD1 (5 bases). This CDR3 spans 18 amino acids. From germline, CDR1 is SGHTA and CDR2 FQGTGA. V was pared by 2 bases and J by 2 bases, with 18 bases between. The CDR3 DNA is TGTGCCAGCAGCTTAGGGGTGGGTCGGCCAGGGACTAATGAAAAACTGTTTTTT. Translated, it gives CASSLGVGRPGTNEKLFF.

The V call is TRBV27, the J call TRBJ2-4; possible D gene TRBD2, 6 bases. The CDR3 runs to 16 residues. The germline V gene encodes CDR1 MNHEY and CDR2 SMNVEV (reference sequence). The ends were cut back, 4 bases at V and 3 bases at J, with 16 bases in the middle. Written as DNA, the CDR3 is TGTGCCAGCAGTTCCGGACTACCGGGGTACAAAAACATTCAGTACTTC. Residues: CASSSGLPGYKNIQYF.

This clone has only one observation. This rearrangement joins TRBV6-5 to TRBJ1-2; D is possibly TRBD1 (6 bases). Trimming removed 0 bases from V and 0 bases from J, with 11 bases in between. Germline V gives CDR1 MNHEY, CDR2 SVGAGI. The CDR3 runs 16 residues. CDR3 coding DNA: TGTGCCAGCAGTTACTCGTCAGGGGTAGCTAACTATGGCTACACCTTC. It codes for CASSYSSGVANYGYTF.

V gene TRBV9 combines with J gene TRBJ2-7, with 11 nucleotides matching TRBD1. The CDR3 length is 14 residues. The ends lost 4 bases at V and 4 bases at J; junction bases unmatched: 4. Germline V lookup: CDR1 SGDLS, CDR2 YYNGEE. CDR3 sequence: CASSLGQGGYEQYF. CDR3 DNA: TGTGCCAGCAGCTTGGGACAGGGGGGGTACGAGCAGTACTTC.

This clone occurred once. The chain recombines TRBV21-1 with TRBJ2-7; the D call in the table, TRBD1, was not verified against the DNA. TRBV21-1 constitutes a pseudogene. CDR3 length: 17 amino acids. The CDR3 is CASSSPTGLMSSYEQYF. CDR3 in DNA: TGTGCTAGCAGCTCCCCGACAGGACTGATGAGCTCCTACGAGCAGTACTTC.

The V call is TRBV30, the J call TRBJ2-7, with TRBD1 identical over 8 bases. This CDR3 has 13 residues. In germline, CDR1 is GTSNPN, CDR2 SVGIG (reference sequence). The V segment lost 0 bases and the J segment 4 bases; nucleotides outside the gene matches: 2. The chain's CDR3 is CAWSVDRGYEQYF. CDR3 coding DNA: TGTGCCTGGAGTGTAGACAGGGGTTACGAGCAGTACTTC.

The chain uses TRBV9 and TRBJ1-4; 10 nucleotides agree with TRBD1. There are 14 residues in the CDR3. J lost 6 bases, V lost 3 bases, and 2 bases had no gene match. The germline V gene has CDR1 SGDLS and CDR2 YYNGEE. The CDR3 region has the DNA TGTGCCAGCAGCGCGGGACAGGGGTATGAAAAACTGTTTTTT. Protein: CASSAGQGYEKLFF.

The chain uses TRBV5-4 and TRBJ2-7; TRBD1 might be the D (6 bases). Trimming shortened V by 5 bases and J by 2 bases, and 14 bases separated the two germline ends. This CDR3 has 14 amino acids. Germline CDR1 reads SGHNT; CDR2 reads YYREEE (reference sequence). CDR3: CASRPDRNPYEQYF. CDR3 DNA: TGTGCCAGCAGACCCGACAGGAACCCCTACGAGCAGTACTTC.

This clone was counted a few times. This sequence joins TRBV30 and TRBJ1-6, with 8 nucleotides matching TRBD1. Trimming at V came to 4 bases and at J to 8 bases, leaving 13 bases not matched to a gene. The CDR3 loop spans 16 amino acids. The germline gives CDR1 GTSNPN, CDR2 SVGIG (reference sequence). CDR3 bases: TGTGCCTGGACCGACCTACTGGACAGGGCATATTCACCCCTCCACTTT. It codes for CAWTDLLDRAYSPLHF.

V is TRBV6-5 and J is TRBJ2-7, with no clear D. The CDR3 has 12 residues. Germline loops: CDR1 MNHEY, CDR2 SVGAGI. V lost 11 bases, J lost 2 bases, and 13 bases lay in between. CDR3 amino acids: CAADTETYEQYF. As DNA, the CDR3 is TGTGCCGCGGATACAGAAACCTACGAGCAGTACTTC.

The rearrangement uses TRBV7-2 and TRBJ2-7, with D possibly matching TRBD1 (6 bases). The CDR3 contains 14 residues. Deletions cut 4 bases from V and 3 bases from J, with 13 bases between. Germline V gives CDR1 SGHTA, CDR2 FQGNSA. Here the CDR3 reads CASSSPGDGYEQYV. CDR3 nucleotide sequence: TGTGCCAGCAGCTCCCCAGGGGACGGCTACGAGCAGTACGTC.

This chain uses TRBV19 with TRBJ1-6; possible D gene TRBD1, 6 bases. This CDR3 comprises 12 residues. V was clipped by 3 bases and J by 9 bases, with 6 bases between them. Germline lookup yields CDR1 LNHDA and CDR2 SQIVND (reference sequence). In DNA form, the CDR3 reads TGTGCCAGTAGTATGGGGGCTTCACCCCTCCACTTT. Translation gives CASSMGASPLHF.

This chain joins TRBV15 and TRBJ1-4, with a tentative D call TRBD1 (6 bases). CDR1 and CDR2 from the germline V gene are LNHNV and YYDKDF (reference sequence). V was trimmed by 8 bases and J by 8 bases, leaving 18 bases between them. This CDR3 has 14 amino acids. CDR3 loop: CATRTQGGGEKLFF. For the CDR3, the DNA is TGTGCCACCCGAACACAGGGAGGAGGCGAAAAACTGTTTTTT. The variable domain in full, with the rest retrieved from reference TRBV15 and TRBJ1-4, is DAMVIQNPRYQVTQFGKPVTLSCSQTLNHNVMYWYQQKSSQAPKLLFHYYDKDFNNEADTPDNFQSRRPNTSFCFLDIRSPGLGDTAMYLCATRTQGGGEKLFFGSGTQLSVL.

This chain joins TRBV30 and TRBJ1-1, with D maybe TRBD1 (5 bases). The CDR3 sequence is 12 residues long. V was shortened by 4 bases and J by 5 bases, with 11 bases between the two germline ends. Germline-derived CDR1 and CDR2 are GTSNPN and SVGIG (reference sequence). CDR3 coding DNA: TGTGCCTGGATGGTGGGGCAGACTGAAGCTTTCTTT. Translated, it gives CAWMVGQTEAFF.